This TCR beta chain was recorded in a study of T cell responses to AZD1222 COVID-19 vaccine. As for this clone: Antigen unknown.

Measured with immunoSEQ multiplex PCR; TCRdb has only the in-frame clones, and not every one. The data hold approximately 74,000 clones, with roughly 87% observed a single time. The study, taken as a whole, reports: White British ancestry dominated among donors, who included more females, and clonal diversity was possibly underestimated. At study baseline, merely about 6 AZD1222 recipients were seropositive.

The sequencing used peripheral blood, collected 28 days after the second AZD1222 dose. This TCR derives from an adult who received the AZD1222 COVID-19 vaccine.

The CDR3 DNA is TGTGCCAGCAGCCCAGGACAGAGTTGGGGCACCTATGGCTACACCTTC. Residues: CASSPGQSWGTYGYTF. The rearrangement links TRBV7-9 to TRBJ1-2; the D gene is possibly TRBD1 (6 bases). The V end was cut by 5 bases, the J end by 4 bases, with 20 bases between. The CDR3 runs 16 residues. The germline gives CDR1 SEHNR, CDR2 FQNEAQ (reference sequence). The variable domain in full, with the rest retrieved from reference TRBV7-9 and TRBJ1-2, is DTGVSQNPRHKITKRGQNVTFRCDPISEHNRLYWYRQTLGQGPEFLTYFQNEAQLEKSRLLSDRFSAERPKGSFSTLEIQRTEQGDSAMYLCASSPGQSWGTYGYTFGSGTRLTVV.